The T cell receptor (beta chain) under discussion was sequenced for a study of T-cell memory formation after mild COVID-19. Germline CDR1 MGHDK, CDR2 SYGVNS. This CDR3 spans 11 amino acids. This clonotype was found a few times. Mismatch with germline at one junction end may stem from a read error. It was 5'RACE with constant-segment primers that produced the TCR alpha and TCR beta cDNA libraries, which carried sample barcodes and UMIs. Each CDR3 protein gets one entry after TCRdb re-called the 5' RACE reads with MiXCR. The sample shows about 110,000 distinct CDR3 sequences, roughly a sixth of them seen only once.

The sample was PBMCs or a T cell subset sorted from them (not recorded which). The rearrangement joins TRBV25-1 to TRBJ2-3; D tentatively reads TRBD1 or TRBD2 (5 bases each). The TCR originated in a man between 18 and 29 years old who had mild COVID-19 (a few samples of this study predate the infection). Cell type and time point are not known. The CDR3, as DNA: TGTGCCAGCGGGCCCAGGGTGGGCCAGCGGTTT. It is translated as CASGPRVGQRF.